Sequencing of this T cell receptor beta chain was carried out in a study of T cell responses to AZD1222 COVID-19 vaccine. Study-level findings and limits: Spike regions recognized by vaccine-associated CD4 TCRs spanned the protein, led by 160-218 and 743-854. Repertoires were collected only later (after the peak T cell response had occurred). There were mostly white British donors and more females than males, and clonal diversity was possibly underestimated. Recipients of AZD1222 seropositive at baseline numbered only 6 or 7.

This clone was seen a single time. Its specificity is unknown. CDR1 LNHDA and CDR2 SQIVND come from the germline V gene (reference sequence). The CDR3 is 14 residues long. The V gene lost 1 base and the J gene lost 4 bases, with 10 bases spanning the gap. Repertoires were generated with immunoSEQ multiplex PCR, while TCRdb's copy carries only in-frame clones and drops some. Of around 75,000 clones detected, approximately 85% appear once; the ten largest clones hold approximately 13%. The sample was peripheral blood, taken on day 0 of AZD1222 vaccination. This clonotype originated in an adult in good health. The chain is built from TRBV19 and TRBJ1-1; D remains unclear. CDR3 sequence reads: CASSIGAGSTEAFF. CDR3 coding DNA: TGTGCCAGTAGTATAGGGGCAGGCAGCACTGAAGCTTTCTTT.